This T cell receptor (beta chain) was documented in a study of blood T cell repertoires in COVID-19. Across the study: COVID-19 samples from acute and convalescent phases originated in the United States, Italy and Spain.

V lost 3 bases and J lost 3, with 17 bases in between. CDR1 is KGHSH and CDR2 is LQKENI in the germline V gene. CDR3 length: 17 amino acids. Libraries were prepared by immunoSEQ multiplex PCR; TCRdb keeps only in-frame clonotypes and omits some of them. The table shows 60,000 to 65,000 clones, with more than 65% occurring only once. The chain has TRBV18 and TRBJ1-4, with D possibly being TRBD1 (5 bases). The sequence derives from a woman aged 80 or over with active or convalescent COVID-19. Sequencing input: peripheral blood. The CDR3 coding sequence is TGTGCCAGCTCACCTCCCGACAGTCAAGGGGCTAATGAAAAACTGTTTTTT. Its protein product is CASSPPDSQGANEKLFF.